This T cell receptor beta chain was obtained from a study of cytomegalovirus exposure and HLA in healthy donors. The germline V gene has CDR1 MDHEN and CDR2 SYDVKM. The CDR3 is made up of 12 amino acids. With 60 Vbeta and 13 Jbeta primers, the PCR was carried out. Libraries were prepared by immunoSEQ multiplex PCR; TCRdb keeps only in-frame clonotypes and omits some of them. The sample shows roughly 100,000 clones, under 85% of them seen only once. Whole-study findings and limits: A list of roughly 180 TCR beta chains associated with cytomegalovirus was given. According to a later analysis, most TCR beta chains associated with CMV appeared HLA-restricted. An analysis that was carried out later associated about 17,000 TCR beta sequences with HLA alleles at 0.05 false discovery rate.

A remark on this clone: As yet, its antigen is unknown.

Sequencing input: PBMCs. The origin of this receptor is a man aged 18 to 35 in good health and CMV-seronegative. The J gene is TRBJ1-5, the V gene TRBV28; D might be TRBD1 (6 bases). The CDR3 reads CVAGAPNQPQHF. CDR3 coding DNA: TGTGTGGCGGGGGCGCCCAATCAGCCCCAGCATTTT.